The 28 T cell receptor beta chains in this list originate from one sample, sequenced in a study of T cell changes during pregnancy in multiple sclerosis. Clones were sequenced by immunoSEQ multiplex PCR, and TCRdb holds only the in-frame ones, with some missing. The table lists some 81,000 clones, approximately 94% of them singletons. Sequencing was performed on peripheral blood, taken after pregnancy. These receptors all stem from a female donor in good health, enrolled as a control in a pregnancy study.

This clone was observed a single time. V is TRBV10-3 and J is TRBJ2-1, with 9 bases aligning to TRBD1. The CDR3 runs to 14 residues. V lost 11 bases, J lost 1 base, and 6 bases stayed unmatched. From germline, CDR1 is ENHRY and CDR2 SYGVKD. CDR3 in amino acids: CAPPDRGSYNEQFF. Written as DNA, the CDR3 is TGTGCCCCCCCGGACAGGGGTTCCTACAATGAGCAGTTCTTC.

The chain employs TRBV28 and TRBJ1-2; D is undetermined. Germline CDR1 is MDHEN and CDR2 is SYDVKM. V lost 6 bases, J lost 8 bases, and 10 bases lay in between. This CDR3 has 11 residues. CDR3 sequence: CASSNSAGYTF. Written as DNA, the CDR3 is TGTGCCAGCAGCAACAGTGCGGGCTACACCTTC.

This clone was detected only a few times. The V and J genes are TRBV19 and TRBJ2-1, with TRBD1 matching over 9 bases. Unmatched junction bases numbered 15, after V lost 7 bases and J lost 8 bases. Per the germline V gene, CDR1 is LNHDA and CDR2 is SQIVND (reference sequence). This CDR3 contains 16 residues. The CDR3 sequence is CASTPWTGARMDEQFF. CDR3 nucleotides: TGTGCCAGTACCCCCTGGACAGGGGCACGGATGGATGAGCAGTTCTTC.

The chain employs TRBV28 and TRBJ2-7, with a possible D match to TRBD2 (5 bases). The germline V and J ends were trimmed by 3 bases and 2 bases, with 8 bases remaining between them. This CDR3 has 13 residues. Germline-derived CDR1 and CDR2 are MDHEN and SYDVKM. The CDR3 loop is CASSLGSPYEQYF. Written as DNA, the CDR3 is TGTGCCAGCAGTTTGGGGAGTCCCTACGAGCAGTACTTC.

Remarks on this clone: Because the CDR3's place on the DNA is in doubt, the DNA is left out and the CDR3 is given as listed by TCRdb. The genes are TRBV28 and TRBJ2-3; TRBD2 reflects the table's D call only, with no check against the DNA. From its first to its last residue, the CDR3 has 15 amino acids. Germline lookup yields CDR1 MDHEN and CDR2 SYDVKM. The CDR3 is CASSFGAGSTDTQYF.

The CDR3 coding sequence is TGCGCCAGCAGCTTGCGGGGGGAGGTTCAAGAAGCTTTCTTT. It codes for CASSLRGEVQEAFF. The chain employs TRBV5-1 and TRBJ1-1, with D perhaps matching TRBD1 (5 bases). This CDR3 spans 14 amino acids. Trimming shortened V by 1 base and J by 8 bases, and 15 bases separated the two germline ends. CDR1 and CDR2 (germline): SGHRS, YFSETQ.

The chain couples TRBV21-1 to TRBJ1-2; the table's D call, TRBD1, was not checked against the DNA. TRBV21-1 is marked as a pseudogene. This CDR3 is built from 18 residues. Written as DNA, the CDR3 is TGTGCCAGCAGCATCCCGGACAAGCCCTGTACCCTCCTTGATGGCTACACCTTC. Translating gives CASSIPDKPCTLLDGYTF.

V and J are TRBV7-9 and TRBJ1-1; D ambiguous. Germline CDR1 SEHNR, CDR2 FQNEAQ (reference sequence). The CDR3 totals 14 residues. V gave up 5 bases and J gave up 3 bases, with 13 bases separating them. DNA for the CDR3: TGTGCCAGCAGCCGCCCGGGAGTGGACACTGAAGCTTTCTTT. Its protein product is CASSRPGVDTEAFF. The full variable domain, rest sourced from reference TRBV7-9 and TRBJ1-1, is DTGVSQNPRHKITKRGQNVTFRCDPISEHNRLYWYRQTLGQGPEFLTYFQNEAQLEKSRLLSDRFSAERPKGSFSTLEIQRTEQGDSAMYLCASSRPGVDTEAFFGQGTRLTVV.

This clone occurred once. This chain uses TRBV30 with TRBJ2-3, with TRBD1 identical over 8 bases. V was pared by 4 bases and J by 2 bases, with 8 bases of the junction left unmatched. The germline CDR1 and CDR2 sequences are GTSNPN and SVGIG (reference sequence). The CDR3 is 15 residues long. The DNA of the CDR3 is TGTGCCTGGAAGACAGGACAGGGTTCCACAGATACGCAGTATTTT. Its translation is CAWKTGQGSTDTQYF.

The chain carries TRBV7-2 and TRBJ2-3, with TRBD2 matching 9 bases. The J segment lost 3 bases and the V segment lost 6 bases, leaving 7 bases of the junction unmatched. The CDR3 is 15 residues long. The germline V gene encodes CDR1 SGHTA and CDR2 FQGNSA. CDR3 in amino acids: CASSISGRRTDTQYF. For the CDR3, the DNA is TGTGCCAGCAGTATTAGCGGGAGAAGGACAGATACGCAGTATTTT.

V usage is TRBV7-8 and J usage is TRBJ2-1, with 7 nucleotides matching TRBD2. This CDR3 is built from 17 residues. The germline CDR1 and CDR2 sequences are SGHVS and FQNEAQ. V trimming: 1 base; J trimming: 0 bases; junction bases outside the gene matches: 6. The CDR3 DNA follows: TGTGCCAGCAGCTTAGAGGGCGGGAGTAGCTCCTACAATGAGCAGTTCTTC. Its protein is CASSLEGGSSSYNEQFF.

J is TRBJ2-3 and V is TRBV19; perhaps TRBD1 as D (5 bases). Germline values: CDR1 LNHDA, CDR2 SQIVND (reference sequence). The CDR3 length is 16 residues. Trimming cost V 7 bases and J 0 bases, with 17 bases left between them. CDR3 loop: CASTDWGRESTDTQYF. For the CDR3, the DNA is TGTGCCAGTACAGATTGGGGCAGAGAAAGCACAGATACGCAGTATTTT.

This sequence joins TRBV5-4 and TRBJ2-3, with D possibly matching TRBD1 (5 bases). The CDR3 is made up of 16 amino acids. Germline V gene sequence: CDR1 SGHNT, CDR2 YYREEE (reference sequence). Deletions cut 0 bases from V and 3 bases from J, with 14 bases between. The CDR3 DNA sequence: TGTGCCAGCAGCTTGGGAAGACAGAACCCGACAGATACGCAGTATTTT. Its protein is CASSLGRQNPTDTQYF. The variable domain in full, with the rest retrieved from reference TRBV5-4 and TRBJ2-3, is ETGVTQSPTHLIKTRGQQVTLRCSSQSGHNTVSWYQQALGQGPQFIFQYYREEENGRGNFPPRFSGLQFPNYSSELNVNALELDDSALYLCASSLGRQNPTDTQYFGPGTRLTVL.

The chain combines TRBV27 with TRBJ2-3, with a weak D call TRBD2 (5 bases). V was shortened by 1 base and J by 5 bases, with 13 bases between the two germline ends. CDR3 length equals 15 residues. Germline V gene sequence: CDR1 MNHEY, CDR2 SMNVEV (reference sequence). The CDR3 loop is CASSLFGERQDTQYF. CDR3 DNA sequence: TGTGCCAGCAGTTTATTTGGGGAGCGGCAAGATACGCAGTATTTT.

The J gene is TRBJ1-5, the V gene TRBV2; D is unclear. CDR3 size: 14 residues. Trimming removed 3 bases at V and 3 bases at J, with 9 bases between. Germline values: CDR1 SNHLY, CDR2 FYNNEI. In DNA form, the CDR3 reads TGTGCCAGCAGTGAGAAGAGAGACAATCAGCCCCAGCATTTT. This sequence encodes CASSEKRDNQPQHF.

The chain combines TRBV19 with TRBJ2-3, with 10 nucleotides matching TRBD2. After removal of 6 bases from V and 1 base from J, the junction contained 19 bases not matched to a gene. CDR1 and CDR2 from the germline V gene are LNHDA and SQIVND (reference sequence). The CDR3 consists of 20 residues. CDR3 amino acids: CASSYRFGLAGAGGTDTQYF. Here the CDR3 DNA reads TGTGCCAGTAGCTACAGATTTGGGCTAGCGGGGGCCGGGGGCACAGATACGCAGTATTTT.

This chain uses TRBV7-9 with TRBJ2-3, with a tentative D call TRBD1 (5 bases). The CDR3 is 15 residues long. V gave up 3 bases and J gave up 5 bases, with 15 bases separating them. Germline V gene data show CDR1 as SEHNR and CDR2 as FQNEAQ (reference sequence). The CDR3 loop reads CASSLVWGLGDTQYF. CDR3 DNA: TGTGCCAGCAGCTTGGTGTGGGGCCTTGGAGATACGCAGTATTTT.

This clone was recorded only once. DNA for the CDR3: TGCAGCGCCGGGGACACAGGGTCTGAAGCTTTCTTT. This gives the protein CSAGDTGSEAFF. The chain joins TRBV29-1 to TRBJ1-1, with a tentative D call TRBD1 (6 bases). V was pared by 7 bases and J by 6 bases, with 15 bases between. Germline values: CDR1 SQVTM, CDR2 ANQGSEA. The CDR3 is made up of 12 amino acids.

In DNA, the CDR3 is TGTGCCAGCAGCTTAGTCGGGGGGCTGCAGACTGAAGCTTTCTTT. Its translation: CASSLVGGLQTEAFF. The genes are TRBV7-2 and TRBJ1-1; D is possibly TRBD1 (6 bases). With 1 base removed from V and 5 bases from J, the gap between germline ends came to 14 bases. The CDR3 loop spans 15 amino acids. Germline CDR1 SGHTA, CDR2 FQGNSA.

The chain has TRBV29-1 and TRBJ2-7; the match to TRBD2 covers 7 bases. Trimming removed 4 bases from V and 2 bases from J; junction bases left unmatched: 8. Per germline, CDR1 SQVTM and CDR2 ANQGSEA. There are 14 residues in the CDR3. For the CDR3, the DNA is TGCAGCGTTGCCGGCGAACGGGGGGCCTACGAGCAGTACTTC. Its protein product is CSVAGERGAYEQYF.

The genes are TRBV2 and TRBJ2-1; 8 bases fit TRBD2. Losses at the gene ends were 7 bases for V and 6 bases for J; bases not matched to a gene: 5. The CDR3 contains 13 residues. Germline CDR1 reads SNHLY; CDR2 reads FYNNEI. CDR3 nucleotides: TGTGCCAGCAAGACTAGCGACACCAATGAGCAGTTCTTC. Its translation: CASKTSDTNEQFF.

This chain joins TRBV7-9 and TRBJ2-7; perhaps TRBD2 as D (6 bases). Germline CDR1 SEHNR, CDR2 FQNEAQ (reference sequence). Trimming shortened V by 5 bases and J by 6 bases, and 17 bases separated the two germline ends. The CDR3 spans 14 residues. The CDR3 is CASSPSYNGGEQYF. In DNA, the CDR3 is TGTGCCAGCAGCCCCAGCTACAACGGGGGCGAGCAGTACTTC. The full variable domain, in which reference TRBV7-9 and TRBJ2-7 provide the parts outside the CDR3, is DTGVSQNPRHKITKRGQNVTFRCDPISEHNRLYWYRQTLGQGPEFLTYFQNEAQLEKSRLLSDRFSAERPKGSFSTLEIQRTEQGDSAMYLCASSPSYNGGEQYFGPGTRLTVT.

V usage is TRBV7-2 and J usage is TRBJ2-1; 11 bases agree with TRBD1. This CDR3 comprises 15 residues. Germline loops: CDR1 SGHTA, CDR2 FQGNSA. Losses at the gene ends were 3 bases for V and 4 bases for J; bases not matched to a gene: 2. The CDR3 bases are TGTGCCAGCAGCTTTGGGACAGGGGGTTACAATGAGCAGTTCTTC. It is translated as CASSFGTGGYNEQFF.

The gene calls are TRBV18 and TRBJ1-1; D remains unclear. Trimming left V 2 bases short and J 1 base short, with 17 bases between. This CDR3 region has 17 residues. The germline V gene encodes CDR1 KGHSH and CDR2 LQKENI. The CDR3 sequence: CASSPARWSAWNTEAFF. The CDR3 DNA sequence: TGTGCCAGCTCACCAGCCCGGTGGTCCGCGTGGAACACTGAAGCTTTCTTT. The full variable domain, in which reference TRBV18 and TRBJ1-1 provide the parts outside the CDR3, is NAGVMQNPRHLVRRRGQEARLRCSPMKGHSHVYWYRQLPEEGLKFMVYLQKENIIDESGMPKERFSAEFPKEGPSILRIQQVVRGDSAAYFCASSPARWSAWNTEAFFGQGTRLTVV.

The CDR3 spells CASSLAKSAAGELFF. CDR3 coding DNA: TGTGCCAGCAGCTTAGCGAAGTCGGCGGCCGGGGAGCTGTTTTTT. V usage is TRBV7-9 and J usage is TRBJ2-2; no definite D call. This CDR3 comprises 15 residues. The V end lost 0 bases, the J end lost 6 bases, and 11 bases lay between the germline ends. Per the germline V gene, CDR1 is SEHNR and CDR2 is FQNEAQ (reference sequence).

The chain combines TRBV4-2 with TRBJ2-3; 7 nucleotides line up with TRBD2. The CDR3 contains 15 residues. After removal of 3 bases from V and 2 bases from J, the junction contained 5 bases not matched to a gene. In germline, CDR1 is LGHNA, CDR2 YNFKEQ. CDR3 nucleotides: TGTGCCAGCAGCCAGGTGGGACTATTCACAGATACGCAGTATTTT. Protein sequence: CASSQVGLFTDTQYF.

The V call is TRBV11-2, the J call TRBJ2-7, with D maybe TRBD1 (6 bases). Per the germline V gene, CDR1 is SGHAT and CDR2 is FQNNGV. This CDR3 spans 13 amino acids. The V gene lost 8 bases and the J gene lost 6 bases, with 17 bases spanning the gap. The CDR3 bases are TGTGCCAGCGTGAGTCAGGGGCGCGTCGAGCAGTACTTC. It is translated as CASVSQGRVEQYF.

This sequence joins TRBV20-1 and TRBJ2-5; D is unresolved. The germline V gene has CDR1 DFQATT and CDR2 SNEGSKA (reference sequence). This CDR3 contains 11 residues. The V gene lost 6 bases and the J gene lost 4 bases, with 9 bases spanning the gap. CDR3 nucleotides: TGCAGTGCAAAAGCAGGAGAGACCCAGTACTTC. This translates into CSAKAGETQYF.